This T cell receptor (beta chain) was observed in a study of long-term antiretroviral therapy in people with HIV. About this clone: Its antigen is unidentified.

The CDR3 consists of 16 residues. Germline CDR1 is MNHEY and CDR2 is SMNVEV (reference sequence). V lost 5 bases and J 10 bases, leaving 21 bases between the germline ends. Study-level findings and limits: CDR3 lengths in HIV samples spanned a narrower range than controls. Repertoire dominance by clones expanded before ART was seen at all time points.

It was version v3.0 of the immunoSEQ assay that was run at survey level. Repertoires were generated with immunoSEQ multiplex PCR, while TCRdb's copy carries only in-frame clones and drops some. The sample holds approximately 22,000 clones; 84% are singletons and the top ten take 18%. Each contributor possessed a minimum of one pre-ART and a minimum of two post-ART PBMC samples. V is TRBV27 and J is TRBJ1-6, with no clear D. Sequenced material: unsorted PBMCs, taken 0.5 years before starting antiretroviral therapy. The sequence was collected from a man in his forties with HIV. The CDR3 reads CASSPTWGGSGSPLHF. CDR3 in DNA: TGTGCCAGCAGTCCTACCTGGGGAGGGAGTGGCTCACCCCTCCACTTT.